Here is one TCR beta chain with its context. Its antigen is unidentified. Some clones are missing from TCRdb's copy, which holds only in-frame ones; the method was immunoSEQ multiplex PCR. The repertoire consists of about 130,000 clones, with approximately 88% occurring once and the leading ten covering around 5.8%. This CDR3 comprises 14 residues. V was trimmed by 3 bases and J by 0 bases, leaving 9 bases between them. CDR1 is LNHDA, CDR2 SQIVND, per germline (reference sequence). The source of the sample is a study of T cell responses to AZD1222 COVID-19 vaccine. Study-level results: Possibly, clonal diversity was underestimated; donors were largely white British and included more females.

The sample was peripheral blood, taken on day 0 of AZD1222 vaccination. This TCR was sampled from an adult in good health. The V gene is TRBV19, the J gene TRBJ2-7, with a weak D call TRBD1 (6 bases). CDR3 protein: CASSMQGYSYEQYF. As DNA, the CDR3 is TGTGCCAGTAGTATGCAGGGGTACTCCTACGAGCAGTACTTC.